This is a list of T cell receptor beta chains from one sample in a study of response to subunit inactivated influenza vaccine. Each CDR3 protein gets one entry after TCRdb re-called the RT-PCR reads with MiXCR. This table has just over 300,000 distinct CDR3 sequences, 21% appearing once. The sample was PBMCs from blood, taken approximately 20 months after vaccination. The receptors come from a man between 45 and 75 years old who received an inactivated influenza vaccine. CDR3s include the opening cysteine and the closing phenylalanine or tryptophan. D genes are given only for firm matches. For some rows the clone size is stated as once, few or many, or as a class when expanded; others skip it.

d_call	clone_size	v_call	j_call	cdr3_length	cdr3_nt	cdr3_aa
NA	few	TRBV9	TRBJ2-3	13	TGTGCCAGCAGCAGAGTTAGGACAGATACGCAGTATTTT	CASSRVRTDTQYF
TRBD1	NA	TRBV4-3	TRBJ1-4	15	TGCGCCAGCAGCCAAGAAGGGACAGGGACTGAAAAACTGTTTTTT	CASSQEGTGTEKLFF
TRBD2	NA	TRBV6-1	TRBJ2-2	17	TGTGCCAGCAGTCCACCCCGGGTAGGGAGGGTCACCGGGGAGCTGTTTTTT	CASSPPRVGRVTGELFF
NA	few	TRBV5-1	TRBJ2-7	13	TGCGCCAGCAGCTTGGTTAGCGCTAGCGAGCAGTACTTC	CASSLVSASEQYF
TRBD1	many	TRBV6-5	TRBJ1-2	15	TGTGCCAGCAGTTCAGGGGGATTTCTTCGGGTCGGCTACACCTTC	CASSSGGFLRVGYTF
TRBD1	few	TRBV28	TRBJ1-2	18	TGTGCCAGCAGCTCAAGTCCGGGACAGGGGATAACTTCCTATGGCTACACCTTC	CASSSSPGQGITSYGYTF
TRBD1	NA	TRBV11-3	TRBJ2-1	16	TGTGCCAGCAGCCCGACTACTCCGGGACAGGGCAATGAGCAGTTCTTC	CASSPTTPGQGNEQFF
NA	many	TRBV20-1	TRBJ1-5	18	TGCAGTGCCAAAAGGGCGGACAGCCCACCTTATAGCAATCAGCCCCAGCATTTT	CSAKRADSPPYSNQPQHF
NA	few	TRBV28	TRBJ1-1	15	TGTGCCAGCAGTTTGGCCCCAGGGGCGGCCACTGAAGCTTTCTTT	CASSLAPGAATEAFF
NA	few	TRBV7-9	TRBJ1-1	14	TGTGCCAGCAGCTTAGCTACAGGGTTCACTGAAGCTTTCTTT	CASSLATGFTEAFF
NA	NA	TRBV5-1	TRBJ2-2	15	TGCGCCAGCAGCGCCGACAGGTTAGACACCGGGGAGCTGTTTTTT	CASSADRLDTGELFF
NA	many	TRBV4-1	TRBJ1-1	16	TGCGCCAGCAGCCACTACCCGGGCTCCGCGGGCACTGAAGCTTTCTTT	CASSHYPGSAGTEAFF
TRBD1	once	TRBV15	TRBJ1-1	13	TGTGCCACCAGAGGGACAGATAACACTGAAGCTTTCTTT	CATRGTDNTEAFF
NA	few	TRBV27	TRBJ1-2	13	TGTGCCAGCAGTTTAAGAGAGAGCTATGGCTACACCTTC	CASSLRESYGYTF
NA	few	TRBV23-1	TRBJ1-2	14	TGCGCCAGCAGTCAGTTTGGCGGTGACTATGGCTACACCTTC	CASSQFGGDYGYTF
NA	NA	TRBV7-9	TRBJ2-2	12	TGTGCCAGCAGCTTATCCATCGGGGAGCTGTTTTTT	CASSLSIGELFF
NA	many	TRBV20-1	TRBJ1-1	13	TGCAGTGCTAGAGGTACAGGGATCCCTGAAGCTTTCTTT	CSARGTGIPEAFF
NA	few	TRBV6-5	TRBJ1-1	13	TGTGCCAGCAGTTACTCGAAGGGGACTGAAGCTTTCTTT	CASSYSKGTEAFF
TRBD2	NA	TRBV3-1	TRBJ2-3	13	TGTGCCAGCAGCCAAGATCTAGCGGGGTCGATGTATTTT	CASSQDLAGSMYF
TRBD1	few	TRBV20-1	TRBJ2-3	16	TGCAGTGCTAGTGGCAGGGGGTTTCCTAGCACAGATACGCAGTATTTT	CSASGRGFPSTDTQYF
TRBD2	few	TRBV7-2	TRBJ2-7	15	TGTGCCAGCAGCTTAGTAGCGGGAGGGCCCAACGAGCAGTACTTC	CASSLVAGGPNEQYF
NA	NA	TRBV6-2/TRBV6-3	TRBJ2-1	16	TGTGCCAGCAGTTTTTATGGGACAAGGCCCTACAATGAGCAGTTCTTC	CASSFYGTRPYNEQFF
NA	NA	TRBV18	TRBJ1-2	16	TGTGCCAGCTCATCGGGGGCCTCACGAAACAACTATGGCTACACCTTC	CASSSGASRNNYGYTF
NA	many	TRBV5-1	TRBJ1-1	14	TGCGCCAGCAGCCCCTATGGACAAGGCACTGAAGCTTTCTTT	CASSPYGQGTEAFF
NA	many	TRBV6-5	TRBJ1-5	11	TGTGCCAGCAGGGCTGGTCAGCCCCAGCATTTT	CASRAGQPQHF
TRBD1	many	TRBV12-3/TRBV12-4	TRBJ1-1	13	TGTGCCAGCAGGCGGACAGGGGAAACTGAAGCTTTCTTT	CASRRTGETEAFF
TRBD1	NA	TRBV3-1	TRBJ1-5	15	TGTGCCAGCAGCCAAGGGCAGGGGGAAATGCAGCCCCAGCATTTT	CASSQGQGEMQPQHF
NA	many	TRBV5-6	TRBJ2-7	11	TGTGCCAGCAGCTTGGCCCACGAGCAGTACTTC	CASSLAHEQYF
NA	few	TRBV9	TRBJ2-7	14	TGTGCCAGCAGCGTGGGGGACGGGCCCCACGAGCAGTACTTC	CASSVGDGPHEQYF
TRBD1	many	TRBV10-3	TRBJ1-3	15	TGTGCCATCAGCCCGGGACAGAACTCTGGAAACACCATATATTTT	CAISPGQNSGNTIYF
NA	NA	TRBV15	TRBJ2-1	13	TGTGCCACCAGCTTTAGACTGTACAATGAGCAGTTCTTC	CATSFRLYNEQFF
NA	NA	TRBV7-2	TRBJ2-3	15	TGTGCCAGCAGCTTAGCTGTGGGGAGCACAGATACGCAGTATTTT	CASSLAVGSTDTQYF
TRBD2	many	TRBV28	TRBJ2-3	14	TGTGCCAGCAGCGCTAGCGGCCCCGTAGATACGCAGTATTTT	CASSASGPVDTQYF
NA	NA	TRBV4-1	TRBJ1-6	17	TGCGCCAGCAGCCAAGAGACCGGAGGTCTCTTCAGTTCACCCCTCCACTTT	CASSQETGGLFSSPLHF
NA	NA	TRBV3-1	TRBJ2-1	12	TGTGCCAGCAGCCCTGGCGGGACGGGGCAGTTCTTC	CASSPGGTGQFF
TRBD2	few	TRBV19	TRBJ2-4	17	TGTGCCAGTAGTCTCCAGACTAGCGGGGGCACCAAAAACATTCAGTACTTC	CASSLQTSGGTKNIQYF
TRBD2	few	TRBV7-2	TRBJ2-5	16	TGTGCCAGCAGCTTACGGGCTAGCGGGAGACAAGAGACCCAGTACTTC	CASSLRASGRQETQYF
NA	NA	TRBV10-3	TRBJ2-5	11	TGTGCCATCACTGGGGGGGAGACCCAGTACTTC	CAITGGETQYF
NA	many	TRBV4-3	TRBJ1-4	14	TGCGCCAGCAGCCAAGATGGGATGGGTGAAAAACTGTTTTTT	CASSQDGMGEKLFF
NA	few	TRBV2	TRBJ2-7	13	TGTGCCAGCAGTGAACAGTCGGCCTACGAGCAGTACTTC	CASSEQSAYEQYF
NA	NA	TRBV2	TRBJ2-7	13	TGTGCCAGCAGTGAAGGCAGGACTTACGAGCAGTACTTC	CASSEGRTYEQYF
NA	many	TRBV4-3	TRBJ1-1	16	TGCGCCAGCAGCCAAGACTTGGGGGGTTCGACCGCTGAAGCTTTCTTT	CASSQDLGGSTAEAFF
NA	NA	TRBV15	TRBJ1-5	12	TGTGCCACCAGCAGAGAGGGTTTGCCCCAGCATTTT	CATSREGLPQHF
NA	NA	TRBV7-6	TRBJ2-1	17	TGTGCCAGCAGCTTACGAGCAGGCAGAAGCTCCTACAATGAGCAGTTCTTC	CASSLRAGRSSYNEQFF
NA	many	TRBV14	TRBJ1-6	14	TGTGCCAGCAGCCAAGAATCTTATAATTCACCCCTCCACTTT	CASSQESYNSPLHF
NA	NA	TRBV5-6	TRBJ2-1	14	TGTGCCAGCAGCTTGTACGGCTCCTGGCAGGAGCAGTTCTTC	CASSLYGSWQEQFF
NA	many	TRBV28	TRBJ2-1	14	TGTGCCAGCAGTGAGCAGGGCACCTACAATGAGCAGTTCTTC	CASSEQGTYNEQFF
NA	many	TRBV12-3/TRBV12-4	TRBJ1-3	15	TGTGCCAGCAGTTACACCAGGAGCTCTGGAAACACCATATATTTT	CASSYTRSSGNTIYF
NA	many	TRBV12-3/TRBV12-4	TRBJ1-1	16	TGTGCCAGCAGTTTCCGTCAAGGTCTGAGGCTCACTGAAGCTTTCTTT	CASSFRQGLRLTEAFF